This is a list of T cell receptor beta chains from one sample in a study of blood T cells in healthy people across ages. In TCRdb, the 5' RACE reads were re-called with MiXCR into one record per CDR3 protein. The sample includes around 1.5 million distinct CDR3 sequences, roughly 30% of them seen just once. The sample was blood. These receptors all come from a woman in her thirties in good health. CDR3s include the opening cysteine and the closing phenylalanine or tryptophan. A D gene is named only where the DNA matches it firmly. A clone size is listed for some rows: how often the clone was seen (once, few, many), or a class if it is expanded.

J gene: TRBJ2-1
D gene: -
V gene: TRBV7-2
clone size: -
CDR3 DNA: TGTGCCAGCAGCTTACCCGGGAGACCGGGTGAGCAGTTCTTC
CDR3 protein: CASSLPGRPGEQFF

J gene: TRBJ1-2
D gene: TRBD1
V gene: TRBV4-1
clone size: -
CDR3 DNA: TGCGCCAGCAGCCAGTTTGACAGGGGAATCTATGGCTACACCTTC
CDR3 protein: CASSQFDRGIYGYTF

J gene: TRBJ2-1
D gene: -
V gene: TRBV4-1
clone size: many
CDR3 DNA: TGCGCCAGCAGCCAAGATGTAAGCGGGCTAGGGCAGTTCTTC
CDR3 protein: CASSQDVSGLGQFF

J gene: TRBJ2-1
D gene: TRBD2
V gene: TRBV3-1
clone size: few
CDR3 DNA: TGTGCCAGCAGCCTCATAGGGACTAGCGAAGGTGAGCAGTTCTTC
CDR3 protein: CASSLIGTSEGEQFF

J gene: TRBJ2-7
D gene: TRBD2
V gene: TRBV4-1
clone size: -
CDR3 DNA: TGCGCCAGCAGCCACACCCTAGGGACTAGCGGGAGTTACGAGCAGTACTTC
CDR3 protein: CASSHTLGTSGSYEQYF

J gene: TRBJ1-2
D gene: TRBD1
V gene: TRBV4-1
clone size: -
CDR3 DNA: TGCGCCAGCAGCCAAAGACAGGGGCCTACCGGGGGCTACACCTTC
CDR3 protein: CASSQRQGPTGGYTF

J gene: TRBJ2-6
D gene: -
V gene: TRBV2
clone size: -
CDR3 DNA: TGTGCCAGCAGTGAACCGGGGCCTCGGGCCAACGTCCTGACTTTC
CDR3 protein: CASSEPGPRANVLTF

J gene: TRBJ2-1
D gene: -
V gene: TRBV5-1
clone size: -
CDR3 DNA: TGCGCCAGCAGCTTGAATGGCGGGTACAATGAGCAGTTCTTC
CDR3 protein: CASSLNGGYNEQFF

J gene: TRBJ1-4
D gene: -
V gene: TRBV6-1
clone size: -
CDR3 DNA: TGTGCCAGCAGTGAAATAGGGAAGTTTAATGAAAAACTGTTTTTT
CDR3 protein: CASSEIGKFNEKLFF

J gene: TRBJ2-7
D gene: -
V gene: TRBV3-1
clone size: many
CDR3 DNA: TGTGCCAGCAGCCAAGGTGGTAGCTTGTACGAGCAGTACTTC
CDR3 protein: CASSQGGSLYEQYF

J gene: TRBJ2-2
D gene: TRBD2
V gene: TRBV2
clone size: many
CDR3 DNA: TGTGCCAGCAGAAGGACTAGCGGGAGATTAGGCACCGGGGAGCTGTTTTTT
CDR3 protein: CASRRTSGRLGTGELFF

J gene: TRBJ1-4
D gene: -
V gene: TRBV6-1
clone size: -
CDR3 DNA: TGTGCCAGCAGTGAAACAGGGCGGAGAGAAAAACTGTTTTTT
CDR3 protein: CASSETGRREKLFF

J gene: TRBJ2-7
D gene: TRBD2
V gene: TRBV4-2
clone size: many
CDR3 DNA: TGTGCCAGCGGCCTACCGGGACTAGCGGGGATACCTGCCTACGAGCAGTACTTC
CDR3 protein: CASGLPGLAGIPAYEQYF

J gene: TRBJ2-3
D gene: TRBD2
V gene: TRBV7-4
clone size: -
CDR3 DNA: TGTGCCAGCAGCTTGCGGGGGGCAATCTCTAGCACAGATACGCAGTATTTT
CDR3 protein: CASSLRGAISSTDTQYF

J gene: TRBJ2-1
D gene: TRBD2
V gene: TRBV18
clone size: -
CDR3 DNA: TGTGCCAGCTCACCACGGGCCCTAGCGGGAGTCGGTGAGCAGTTCTTC
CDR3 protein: CASSPRALAGVGEQFF

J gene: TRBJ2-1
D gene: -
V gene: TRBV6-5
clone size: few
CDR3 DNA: TGTGCCAGCAGTTACAGTGCTACCTACAATGAGCAGTTCTTC
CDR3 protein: CASSYSATYNEQFF

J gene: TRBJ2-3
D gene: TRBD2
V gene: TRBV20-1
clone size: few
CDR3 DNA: TGCAGTGCTCCGGGACTAGCGGGATTAGGCACGCAGTATTTT
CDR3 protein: CSAPGLAGLGTQYF